These T cell receptor beta chains were read from a single sample in a study of cytomegalovirus exposure and HLA in healthy donors. TCRdb's copy holds only in-frame clones and misses some; the assay was immunoSEQ multiplex PCR. The sample contains 130,000 or so clones, approximately 79% of which appear only once. Material: PBMCs. The receptors come from a man aged 45-65 years in good health and CMV-seropositive. The CDR3 runs from the conserved cysteine through the conserved F or W. A D gene is named only where the DNA matches it firmly. Where a row states a size, it is once, few, many or the class of an expanded clone; other rows omit it.

D	V	size	length	J	DNA	CDR3
TRBD1	TRBV11-3	NA	16	TRBJ2-1	TGTGCCAGCAGCTTAGGTGGACAGGGAAAGGCCAATGAGCAGTTCTTC	CASSLGGQGKANEQFF
NA	TRBV28	NA	14	TRBJ1-2	TGTGCCAGCAGTTTAATCCAGGGTAACTATGGCTACACCTTC	CASSLIQGNYGYTF
NA	TRBV4-3	once	16	TRBJ2-7	TGCGCCAGCAGCCAAGATCGGGGTGGCAGTCCCTACGAGCAGTACTTC	CASSQDRGGSPYEQYF
NA	TRBV11-2	NA	12	TRBJ1-2	TGTGCCAGCAGCCTCATGACGGGGGGCTACACCTTC	CASSLMTGGYTF
NA	TRBV6-1	NA	13	TRBJ1-5	TGTGCCAGCAAGGACAGATTTAATCAGCCCCAGCATTTT	CASKDRFNQPQHF
NA	TRBV5-6	once	16	TRBJ1-4	TGTGCCAGCAGCTTGTTGGGGCAGAGTGTCAATGAAAAACTGTTTTTT	CASSLLGQSVNEKLFF
TRBD1	TRBV4-3	once	14	TRBJ1-2	TGCGCCAGCAGCCCTACTGGGACAGGTTATGGCTACACCTTC	CASSPTGTGYGYTF
NA	TRBV6-1	NA	12	TRBJ2-2	TGTGCCTTAACAGGACACACCGGGGAGCTGTTTTTT	CALTGHTGELFF
NA	TRBV7-9	NA	16	TRBJ1-6	TGTGCCAGCAGCCCCGTGACAGTTAACTATAATTCACCCCTCCACTTT	CASSPVTVNYNSPLHF
NA	TRBV14	NA	13	TRBJ1-1	TGTGCCAGCAGCCAAGATCTCAGGACTGAAGCTTTCTTT	CASSQDLRTEAFF
TRBD1	TRBV19	NA	15	TRBJ2-7	TGTGCCAGTAGTGCTTCCGGGACAGTGAGCTACGAGCAGTACTTC	CASSASGTVSYEQYF
NA	TRBV5-1	NA	14	TRBJ1-1	TGCGCCAGCAGCTTCGGGACATTTAACACTGAAGCTTTCTTT	CASSFGTFNTEAFF
NA	TRBV6-1	once	12	TRBJ2-7	TGTGCCAGCAGCGCGCCCACAGTTTCCAAAGACTTC	CASSAPTVSKDF
NA	TRBV19	NA	14	TRBJ2-5	TGTGCCAGTAGTATATATGGGGCGCGGGAGACCCAGTACTTC	CASSIYGARETQYF
NA	TRBV5-1	NA	15	TRBJ2-3	TGCGCCAGCTTGCCGAGCGGTGCTAGCACAGATACGCAGTATTTT	CASLPSGASTDTQYF
TRBD1	TRBV14	NA	16	TRBJ1-4	TGTGCCAGCAGCGTACACTCCGGGACAGGTTGGGAAAAACTGTTTTTT	CASSVHSGTGWEKLFF
TRBD2	TRBV4-3	NA	15	TRBJ2-1	TGCGCCAGCCGTACCTCCGGGACTAGCGGGGGGGAGCAGTTCTTC	CASRTSGTSGGEQFF
TRBD1	TRBV19	NA	14	TRBJ1-6	TGTGCCAGCACTTGGACAGGTTATAATTCACCCCTCCACTTT	CASTWTGYNSPLHF
NA	TRBV14	NA	16	TRBJ1-3	TGTGCCAGCAGCCAACCGGGACTCCTCTCTGGAAACACCATATATTTT	CASSQPGLLSGNTIYF
NA	TRBV9	NA	13	TRBJ2-2	TGTGCCAGCAGCGTAATAGTGAACGGGGAGCTGTTTTTT	CASSVIVNGELFF
TRBD1	TRBV5-1	NA	15	TRBJ1-1	TGCGCCAGCAGCGCCCAGACAGGGGGTACGACTGAAGCTTTCTTT	CASSAQTGGTTEAFF
TRBD1	TRBV5-5	NA	16	TRBJ2-3	TGTGCCAGCAGCTCGTACCGGGGACAGGGGACAGATACGCAGTATTTT	CASSSYRGQGTDTQYF
TRBD1	TRBV19	NA	13	TRBJ1-6	TGTGCCAGTAGTGACGACAGGGGTTCACCCCTCCACTTT	CASSDDRGSPLHF
NA	TRBV2	NA	14	TRBJ2-7	TGTGCCAGCAGTGACTACTCGTTCAACTTGGAGCAGTACTTC	CASSDYSFNLEQYF
TRBD1	TRBV13	NA	16	TRBJ1-2	TGTGCCAGCAGCTCTCTGGACAGGGGACCTAACTATGGCTACACCTTC	CASSSLDRGPNYGYTF
NA	TRBV6-1	NA	15	TRBJ1-1	TGTGCCAGCAGTCCACACACGGGATTGAACACTGAAGCTTTCTTT	CASSPHTGLNTEAFF
TRBD2	TRBV5-4	NA	17	TRBJ2-3	TGTGCCAGCAGCCCCCGACTAGCTAAAGCTAGCACAGATACGCAGTATTTT	CASSPRLAKASTDTQYF
TRBD2	TRBV7-2	NA	16	TRBJ2-7	TGTGCCAGCAGCCCTGGTGGGATAGCGGGTAGTTACGAGCAGTACTTC	CASSPGGIAGSYEQYF
TRBD1	TRBV7-2	NA	17	TRBJ2-6	TGTGCCAGCAGCCCCCGGGACAGGGTAACTGGGGCCAACGTCCTGACTTTC	CASSPRDRVTGANVLTF
NA	TRBV19	NA	15	TRBJ1-1	TGTGCCAGTAGTATAAGTGGCAGCTTGACTACTGAAGCTTTCTTT	CASSISGSLTTEAFF
NA	TRBV5-1	NA	12	TRBJ2-7	TGCGCCAGCAGCATAACTCGCTACGAGCAGTACTTC	CASSITRYEQYF
TRBD1	TRBV7-8	NA	16	TRBJ1-1	TGTGCCAGCAGCCGGCCGGGACAGCCTCAGAACACTGAAGCTTTCTTT	CASSRPGQPQNTEAFF
NA	TRBV7-9	NA	16	TRBJ1-1	TGTGCCAGCAGCCAGCTCGGGGGGACTATGAACACTGAAGCTTTCTTT	CASSQLGGTMNTEAFF
NA	TRBV28	NA	13	TRBJ2-5	TGTGCCAGCAGAAGGGGCTTGAGGGAGACCCAGTACTTC	CASRRGLRETQYF
TRBD2	TRBV9	few	16	TRBJ2-1	TGTGCCAGCAGCATTACTAGCGGGAGCTCCGACAATGAGCAGTTCTTC	CASSITSGSSDNEQFF
TRBD2	TRBV5-4	NA	15	TRBJ2-5	TGTGCCAGCAGCTTAGCGGGGCTCGAGCGGGAGACCCAGTACTTC	CASSLAGLERETQYF
TRBD2	TRBV14	NA	17	TRBJ2-1	TGTGCCAGCAGCCAGCACCTCACTAGCGGGAGTCTCAATGAGCAGTTCTTC	CASSQHLTSGSLNEQFF
TRBD2	TRBV5-1	NA	15	TRBJ2-3	TGCGCCAGCAGCGGAATAGCGGGAGGAACAGATACGCAGTATTTT	CASSGIAGGTDTQYF
NA	TRBV5-4	NA	13	TRBJ1-2	TGTGCCAGCAGTCAGACCGGGGGGTCTGGCTACACCTTC	CASSQTGGSGYTF
NA	TRBV9	NA	15	TRBJ2-7	TGTGCCAGCAGCGTAGGCCCACAGAGCTCCTACGAGCAGTACTTC	CASSVGPQSSYEQYF